Below, 29 T cell receptor beta chains from the same sample are listed, as sequenced in a study of T cell responses to AZD1222 COVID-19 vaccine. The assay was immunoSEQ multiplex PCR, and TCRdb's table has in-frame clones only and misses some. This table has roughly 60,000 clones, roughly 90% appearing once. Sequenced here: peripheral blood, sampled on day 0 of AZD1222 vaccination. These TCRs come from an adult in good health.

In its sample, this clone was seen once. The chain uses TRBV2 and TRBJ2-3, with 13 nucleotides matching TRBD2. With 6 bases clipped from V and 7 bases from J, the junction kept 10 bases outside the gene matches. This CDR3 has 16 residues. Per the germline V gene, CDR1 is SNHLY and CDR2 is FYNNEI. This chain's CDR3 is CASSFRLAGGVNTQYF. The CDR3 DNA sequence: TGTGCCAGCAGCTTTAGACTAGCGGGGGGCGTAAATACGCAGTATTTT.

The rearrangement links TRBV3-1 (or the pseudogene TRBV3-2) to TRBJ1-3; D gene unclear. Germline CDR1 LGHDT, CDR2 YNNKEL (reference sequence). The germline V and J ends were trimmed by 5 bases and 5 bases, with 22 bases remaining between them. The CDR3 is made up of 17 amino acids. CDR3 region: CASSTLHPIHARNTIYF. The CDR3 DNA follows: TGTGCCAGCAGCACACTGCATCCCATTCACGCACGAAACACCATATATTTT.

There are a few counts of this clone. The chain recombines TRBV21-1 with TRBJ2-3; whether TRBD2, the table's D call, matches the DNA was not checked. TRBV21-1 is labeled a pseudogene. The CDR3 is 13 residues long. The chain's CDR3 is CASSKTRVHTQYF. The CDR3 coding sequence is TGTGCCAGCAGCAAAACGAGGGTTCATACGCAGTATTTT.

The CDR3 region has the DNA TGTGCCAGCAGCCCAGCGAGCTACTATGGCTACACCTTC. Translating it yields CASSPASYYGYTF. The chain has TRBV7-9 and TRBJ1-2; D gene unclear. CDR1 is SEHNR and CDR2 is FQNEAQ in the germline V gene (reference sequence). V shed 5 bases and J shed 3 bases, with 10 bases lying between them. This CDR3 is built from 13 residues.

This chain links TRBV5-1 with TRBJ2-6; 9 bases agree with TRBD1. J was trimmed by 0 bases and V by 4 bases; bases with no gene match: 8. This CDR3 comprises 18 residues. The germline gives CDR1 SGHRS, CDR2 YFSETQ. CDR3 residues: CASSPTGTGISGANVLTF. The CDR3 bases are TGCGCCAGCAGCCCGACCGGGACAGGGATCTCTGGGGCCAACGTCCTGACTTTC.

V usage is TRBV20-1 and J usage is TRBJ1-4; tentatively, D is TRBD1 (5 bases). The germline CDR1 and CDR2 sequences are DFQATT and SNEGSKA (reference sequence). Deletions cut 3 bases from V and 2 bases from J, with 13 bases between. The CDR3 is made up of 15 amino acids. For the CDR3, the DNA is TGCAGTGCTAGTTTTGGGGGATCGACTAATGAAAAACTGTTTTTT. Translated, it gives CSASFGGSTNEKLFF.

The V gene is TRBV6-5, the J gene TRBJ1-1, with D uncertain. The CDR3 runs to 13 residues. Between the trimmed V and J ends, which lost 0 bases and 7 bases, there was a span of 9 bases. Germline lookup yields CDR1 MNHEY and CDR2 SVGAGI. The CDR3 DNA reads as TGTGCCAGCAGTTACTCGGACGGAGTTGAAGCTTTCTTT. The encoded protein is CASSYSDGVEAFF.

J is TRBJ1-1 and V is TRBV11-2; D remains ambiguous. The V gene lost 6 bases and the J gene lost 2 bases, with 10 bases spanning the gap. Germline-derived CDR1 and CDR2 are SGHAT and FQNNGV. The CDR3 is 13 amino acids. CDR3 nucleotides: TGTGCCAGCAGGCAGATCAGCAACACTGAAGCTTTCTTT. Translating gives CASRQISNTEAFF.

The rearrangement joins TRBV11-2 to TRBJ1-5, with D perhaps matching TRBD1 (5 bases). Germline V gene lookup returns CDR1 SGHAT and CDR2 FQNNGV. This CDR3 comprises 13 residues. V was shortened by 3 bases and J by 7 bases, with 10 bases between the two germline ends. The CDR3 nucleotides are TGTGCCAGCAGCTTTACACAGGAACAGCCCCAGCATTTT. Protein sequence: CASSFTQEQPQHF.

The DNA of the CDR3 is TGTGCCAGCTCACCGTCGACGAACACCGGGGAGCTGTTTTTT. It codes for CASSPSTNTGELFF. The chain recombines TRBV18 with TRBJ2-2; no clear D gene. The V and J ends lost 3 bases and 0 bases respectively, with 5 bases between them. Per the germline V gene, CDR1 is KGHSH and CDR2 is LQKENI. The CDR3 contains 14 residues. The variable domain in full, with the rest retrieved from reference TRBV18 and TRBJ2-2, is NAGVMQNPRHLVRRRGQEARLRCSPMKGHSHVYWYRQLPEEGLKFMVYLQKENIIDESGMPKERFSAEFPKEGPSILRIQQVVRGDSAAYFCASSPSTNTGELFFGEGSRLTVL.

The genes are TRBV6-2 or TRBV6-3 and TRBJ1-5; 8 bases align to TRBD1. CDR1 is MNHEY and CDR2 is SVGEGT in the germline V gene. V was pared by 2 bases and J by 6 bases, with 3 bases of the junction left unmatched. This CDR3 has 14 residues. The DNA for the CDR3 is TGTGCCAGCAGTTACCAGGGGGCTGGTCAGCCCCAGCATTTT. Protein: CASSYQGAGQPQHF.

This chain uses TRBV6-4 with TRBJ2-1, with 11 positions matching TRBD2. CDR3 size: 14 residues. Germline-derived CDR1 and CDR2 are MRHNA and SNTAGT. V trimming: 3 bases; J trimming: 8 bases; junction bases outside the gene matches: 3. CDR3 amino acids: CASSEASGGHEQFF. In DNA, the CDR3 is TGTGCCAGCAGTGAGGCTAGCGGGGGGCATGAGCAGTTCTTC.

The chain combines TRBV6-5 with TRBJ1-1; D ambiguous. This CDR3 spans 16 amino acids. Trimming cost V 0 bases and J 2 bases, with 13 bases left between them. The germline gives CDR1 MNHEY, CDR2 SVGAGI. CDR3 sequence (DNA): TGTGCCAGCAGTTACTCGTCGTCCAGAACAAACACTGAAGCTTTCTTT. This sequence encodes CASSYSSSRTNTEAFF.

The chain links TRBV6-5 to TRBJ2-7, with 8 bases identical to TRBD2. This CDR3 has 14 residues. Germline assignment: CDR1 MNHEY and CDR2 SVGAGI. Trimming cost V 8 bases and J 1 base; bases outside gene matches: 7. Here the CDR3 reads CASREGGASYEQYF. CDR3 coding DNA: TGTGCCAGCCGGGAGGGGGGGGCGTCCTACGAGCAGTACTTC.

Remarks on this clone: Compared with germline, one end of the junction differs, possibly owing to a read error. In DNA form, the CDR3 reads TGTGCCAGCTGTTACTCCTACGCGACAGGGGTCGAGACCCAGTACTTC. Its translation: CASCYSYATGVETQYF. The chain links TRBV6-5 to TRBJ2-5, with TRBD1 identical over 8 bases. The CDR3 loop spans 16 amino acids. Germline values: CDR1 MNHEY, CDR2 SVGAGI.

V gene TRBV4-2 combines with J gene TRBJ1-2; TRBD1 is a possible D gene (5 bases). This CDR3 contains 15 residues. Trimming removed 1 base from V and 7 bases from J, with 16 bases in between. Germline V lookup: CDR1 LGHNA, CDR2 YNFKEQ. The CDR3 loop reads CASSQAGRVVSGYTF. In DNA, the CDR3 is TGTGCCAGCAGCCAAGCTGGCAGGGTCGTTAGTGGCTACACCTTC.

The V gene is TRBV6-6, the J gene TRBJ1-6, with a weak D call TRBD1 (6 bases). The V end was cut by 6 bases, the J end by 0 bases, with 24 bases between. This CDR3 is built from 20 residues. Germline-derived CDR1 and CDR2 are MNHNY and SVGAGI (reference sequence). The CDR3 loop reads CASSRTGARGRDSYNSPLHF. CDR3 coding DNA: TGTGCCAGCAGCCGTACGGGCGCCAGGGGCAGGGACTCCTATAATTCACCCCTCCACTTT.

The rearrangement joins TRBV3-1 (or the pseudogene TRBV3-2) to TRBJ2-7, with no clear D. Trimming left V 2 bases short and J 3 bases short, with 2 bases between. This CDR3 region has 11 residues. The germline V gene has CDR1 LGHDT and CDR2 YNNKEL (reference sequence). DNA for the CDR3: TGTGCCAGCAGCCAACTCTACGAGCAGTACTTC. Residues: CASSQLYEQYF.

The CDR3 protein is CASSRGGGYTF. The CDR3 DNA sequence: TGTGCCAGCAGCCGGGGCGGAGGCTACACCTTC. The chain couples TRBV12-3 or TRBV12-4 to TRBJ1-2; D may be TRBD1 (5 bases). The CDR3 runs 11 residues. V was shortened by 6 bases and J by 8 bases, with 10 bases between the two germline ends.

The V gene is TRBV18, the J gene TRBJ2-1; maybe TRBD2 (6 bases). From germline, CDR1 is KGHSH and CDR2 LQKENI. V was cut by 2 bases and J by 9 bases, with 8 bases left in between. This CDR3 spans 12 amino acids. The CDR3 nucleotides read TGTGCCAGCTCACCAAGGAGGGGTGAGCAGTTCTTC. Protein sequence: CASSPRRGEQFF.

CDR3 in DNA: TGTGCCAGCAGTGATTGGGGGGGGGCCTTAAATACGCAGTATTTT. It yields the protein CASSDWGGALNTQYF. The chain is built from TRBV2 and TRBJ2-3; tentatively, D is TRBD2 (7 bases). The CDR3 runs to 15 residues. Between the trimmed V and J ends, which lost 3 bases and 7 bases, there was a span of 17 bases. Germline loops: CDR1 SNHLY, CDR2 FYNNEI.

The genes are TRBV12-5 and TRBJ2-1, with 11 bases that match TRBD2. This CDR3 spans 17 amino acids. V trimming: 5 bases; J trimming: 2 bases; junction bases outside the gene matches: 8. Per germline, CDR1 LGHNT and CDR2 FRNRAP. The CDR3 DNA sequence: TGTGCTAGTGGTAAAACACAGACTAGCGGGGCCTACAATGAGCAGTTCTTC. It is translated as CASGKTQTSGAYNEQFF.

This chain connects TRBV4-1 to TRBJ1-3, with TRBD1 matching over 8 bases. The CDR3 loop spans 18 amino acids. Germline V gene sequence: CDR1 MGHRA, CDR2 YSYEKL. V lost 2 bases and J lost 2; bases outside the gene matches: 11. The CDR3 loop is CASSQIYTGGTTGNTIYF. Written as DNA, the CDR3 is TGCGCCAGCAGCCAAATCTACACAGGGGGTACGACTGGAAACACCATATATTTT.

The V call is TRBV7-2, the J call TRBJ1-1, with TRBD1 matching 8 bases. The ends lost 5 bases at V and 1 base at J; junction bases unmatched: 6. CDR3 size: 15 residues. Germline-derived CDR1 and CDR2 are SGHTA and FQGNSA. The CDR3 region is CASSVLQGGNTEAFF. The CDR3 nucleotides read TGTGCCAGCAGCGTCTTACAGGGGGGGAACACTGAAGCTTTCTTT.

The chain couples TRBV5-8 to TRBJ1-2, with D possibly matching TRBD1 (5 bases). V lost 2 bases to trimming and J lost 4 bases, with 12 bases between them. The CDR3 covers 14 residues. Per germline, CDR1 SGHTS and CDR2 YDEGEE. In DNA form, the CDR3 reads TGTGCCAGCAGCTTAGCCGGACAACCCTATGGCTACACCTTC. Translation gives CASSLAGQPYGYTF.

The rearrangement uses TRBV5-1 and TRBJ2-3; 8 bases line up with TRBD1. V trimming: 4 bases; J trimming: 4 bases; junction bases outside the gene matches: 8. CDR1 SGHRS and CDR2 YFSETQ come from the germline V gene. The CDR3 is 15 amino acids. The chain's CDR3 is CASSISTGVSDTQYF. The CDR3 DNA reads TGCGCCAGCAGCATCTCGACAGGGGTATCAGATACGCAGTATTTT. Supplemented by reference TRBV5-1 and TRBJ2-3, the full variable domain reads KAGVTQTPRYLIKTRGQQVTLSCSPISGHRSVSWYQQTPGQGLQFLFEYFSETQRNKGNFPGRFSGRQFSNSRSEMNVSTLELGDSALYLCASSISTGVSDTQYFGPGTRLTVL.

J is TRBJ1-1 and V is TRBV6-5, with a weak D call TRBD1 (6 bases). The CDR3 runs to 14 residues. Trimming cost V 2 bases and J 5 bases, with 12 bases left between them. Germline lookup yields CDR1 MNHEY and CDR2 SVGAGI. The CDR3 DNA follows: TGTGCCAGCAGTTACGGCCGGGGGCGAACTGAAGCTTTCTTT. The encoded protein is CASSYGRGRTEAFF.

The CDR3: CASSFRQPNEKLFF. CDR3 DNA sequence: TGTGCCAGCAGCTTTAGACAGCCTAATGAAAAACTGTTTTTT. The V and J genes are TRBV5-6 and TRBJ1-4, with D maybe TRBD1 (5 bases). This CDR3 contains 14 residues. V lost 2 bases, J lost 3 bases, and 8 bases lay in between. Germline V gene data show CDR1 as SGHDT and CDR2 as YYEEEE.

The chain couples TRBV27 to TRBJ1-5; D not certain. CDR1 MNHEY and CDR2 SMNVEV come from the germline V gene (reference sequence). CDR3 size: 16 residues. Trimming pared 5 bases from V and 0 bases from J, leaving 14 bases between. In nucleotides, the CDR3 is TGTGCCAGCAGTCCGCAGAAAGGGAATAGCAATCAGCCCCAGCATTTT. This translates into CASSPQKGNSNQPQHF.